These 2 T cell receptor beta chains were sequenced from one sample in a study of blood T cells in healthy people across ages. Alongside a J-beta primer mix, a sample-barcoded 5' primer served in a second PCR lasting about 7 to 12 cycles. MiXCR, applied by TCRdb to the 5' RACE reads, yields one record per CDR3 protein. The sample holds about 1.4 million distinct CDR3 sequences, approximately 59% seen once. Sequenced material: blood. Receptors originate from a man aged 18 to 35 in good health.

The CDR3 loop reads CSATRTGVNYGYTF. DNA of the CDR3: TGCAGTGCTACCCGGACAGGGGTTAACTATGGCTACACCTTC. V usage is TRBV20-1 and J usage is TRBJ1-2, with TRBD1 matching over 9 bases. The J segment lost 1 base and the V segment lost 4 bases, leaving 4 bases of the junction unmatched. CDR3 length equals 14 residues. Germline assignment: CDR1 DFQATT and CDR2 SNEGSKA (reference sequence).

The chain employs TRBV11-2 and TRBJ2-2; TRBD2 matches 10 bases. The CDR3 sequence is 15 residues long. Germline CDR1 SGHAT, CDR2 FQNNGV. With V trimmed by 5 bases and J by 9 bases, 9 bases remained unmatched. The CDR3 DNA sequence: TGTGCCAGCAGCAAAGGACTAGCGGCTGTCCGGGAGCTGTTTTTT. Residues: CASSKGLAAVRELFF.